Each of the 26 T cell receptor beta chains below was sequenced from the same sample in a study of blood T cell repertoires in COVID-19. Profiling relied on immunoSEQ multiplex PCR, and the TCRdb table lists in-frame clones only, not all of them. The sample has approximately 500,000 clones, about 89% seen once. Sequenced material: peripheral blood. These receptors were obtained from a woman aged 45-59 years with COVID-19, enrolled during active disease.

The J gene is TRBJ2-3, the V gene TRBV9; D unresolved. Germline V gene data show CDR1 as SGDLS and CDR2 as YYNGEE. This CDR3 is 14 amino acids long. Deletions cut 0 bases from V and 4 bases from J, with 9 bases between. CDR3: CASSVEPHSDTQYF. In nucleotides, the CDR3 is TGTGCCAGCAGCGTAGAACCCCACTCAGATACGCAGTATTTT.

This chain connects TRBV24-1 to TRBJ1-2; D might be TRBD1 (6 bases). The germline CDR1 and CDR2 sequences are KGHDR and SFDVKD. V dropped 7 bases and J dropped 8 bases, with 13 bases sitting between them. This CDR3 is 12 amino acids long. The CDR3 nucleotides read TGTGCCACCAGCCAGGGGTCATACGGCTACACCTTC. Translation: CATSQGSYGYTF.

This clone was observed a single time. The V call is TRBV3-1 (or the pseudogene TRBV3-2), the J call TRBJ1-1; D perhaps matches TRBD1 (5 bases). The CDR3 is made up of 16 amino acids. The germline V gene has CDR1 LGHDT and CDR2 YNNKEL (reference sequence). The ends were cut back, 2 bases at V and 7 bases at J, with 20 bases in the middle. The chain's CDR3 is CASSQTTSTGSLEAFF. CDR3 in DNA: TGTGCCAGCAGCCAAACTACTTCCACAGGCTCTCTTGAAGCTTTCTTT.

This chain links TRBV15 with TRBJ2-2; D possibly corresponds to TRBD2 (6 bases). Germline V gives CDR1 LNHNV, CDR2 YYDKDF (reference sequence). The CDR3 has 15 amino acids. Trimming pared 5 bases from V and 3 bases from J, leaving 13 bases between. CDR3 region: CATSGPTGDTGELFF. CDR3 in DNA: TGTGCCACCAGCGGCCCTACGGGGGACACCGGGGAGCTGTTTTTT.

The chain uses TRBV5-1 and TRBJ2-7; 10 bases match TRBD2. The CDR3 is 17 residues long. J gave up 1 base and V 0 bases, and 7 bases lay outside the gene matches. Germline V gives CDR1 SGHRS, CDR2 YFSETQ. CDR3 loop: CASSLESGGAGSYEQYF. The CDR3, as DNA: TGCGCCAGCAGCTTGGAGAGCGGGGGGGCCGGGTCCTACGAGCAGTACTTC. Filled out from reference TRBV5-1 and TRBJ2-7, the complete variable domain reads KAGVTQTPRYLIKTRGQQVTLSCSPISGHRSVSWYQQTPGQGLQFLFEYFSETQRNKGNFPGRFSGRQFSNSRSEMNVSTLELGDSALYLCASSLESGGAGSYEQYFGPGTRLTVT.

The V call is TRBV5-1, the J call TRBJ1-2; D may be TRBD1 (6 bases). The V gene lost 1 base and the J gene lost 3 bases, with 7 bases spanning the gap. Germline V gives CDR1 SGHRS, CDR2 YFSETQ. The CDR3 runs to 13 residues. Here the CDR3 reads CASSLSGDYGYTF. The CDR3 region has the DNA TGCGCCAGCAGCTTGTCAGGGGACTATGGCTACACCTTC.

The CDR3 here is CASSVGGGADTQYF. CDR3 nucleotides: TGTGCCAGCAGCGTAGGTGGAGGCGCAGATACGCAGTATTTT. The J gene is TRBJ2-3, the V gene TRBV9; tentatively, D is TRBD2 (5 bases). From germline, CDR1 is SGDLS and CDR2 YYNGEE. The V end lost 0 bases, the J end lost 4 bases, and 9 bases lay between the germline ends. The CDR3 sequence is 14 residues long.

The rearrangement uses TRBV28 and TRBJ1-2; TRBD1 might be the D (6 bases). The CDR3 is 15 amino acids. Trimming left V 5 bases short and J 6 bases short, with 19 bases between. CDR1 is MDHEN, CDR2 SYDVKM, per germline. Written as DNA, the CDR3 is TGTGCCAGCAGTCCCGAATCAGACAGGCCCCATGGCTACACCTTC. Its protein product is CASSPESDRPHGYTF.

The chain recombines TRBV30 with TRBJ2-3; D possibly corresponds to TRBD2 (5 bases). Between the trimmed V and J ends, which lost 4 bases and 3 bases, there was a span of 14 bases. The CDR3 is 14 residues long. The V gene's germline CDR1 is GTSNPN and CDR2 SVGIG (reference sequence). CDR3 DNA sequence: TGTGCCTGGAATGAGGGCGGGTATACAGATACGCAGTATTTT. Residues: CAWNEGGYTDTQYF.

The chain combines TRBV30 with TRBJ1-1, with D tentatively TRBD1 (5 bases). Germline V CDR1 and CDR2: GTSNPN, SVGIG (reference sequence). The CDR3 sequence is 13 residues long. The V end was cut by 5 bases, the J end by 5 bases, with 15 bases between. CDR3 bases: TGTGCCTGGGACACAGGCTTCGGGACTGAAGCTTTCTTT. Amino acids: CAWDTGFGTEAFF.

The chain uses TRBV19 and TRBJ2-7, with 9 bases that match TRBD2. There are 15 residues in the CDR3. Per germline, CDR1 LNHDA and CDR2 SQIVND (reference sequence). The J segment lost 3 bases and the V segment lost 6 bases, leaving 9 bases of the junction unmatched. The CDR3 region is CASSHGQRGDYEQYF. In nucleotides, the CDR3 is TGTGCCAGTAGCCATGGGCAGCGGGGGGACTACGAGCAGTACTTC.

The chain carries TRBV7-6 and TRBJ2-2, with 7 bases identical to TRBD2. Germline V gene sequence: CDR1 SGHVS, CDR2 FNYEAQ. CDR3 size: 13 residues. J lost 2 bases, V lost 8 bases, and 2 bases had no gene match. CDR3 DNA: TGTGCCAGCCAGCGGGGTAACACCGGGGAGCTGTTTTTT. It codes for CASQRGNTGELFF.

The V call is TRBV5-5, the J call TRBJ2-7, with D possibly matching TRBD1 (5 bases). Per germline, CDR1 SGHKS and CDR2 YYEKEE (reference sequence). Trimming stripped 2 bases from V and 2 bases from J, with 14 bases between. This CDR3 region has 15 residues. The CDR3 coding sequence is TGTGCCAGCAGCTTAGAGCACAGGTCGGCCTACGAGCAGTACTTC. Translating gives CASSLEHRSAYEQYF.

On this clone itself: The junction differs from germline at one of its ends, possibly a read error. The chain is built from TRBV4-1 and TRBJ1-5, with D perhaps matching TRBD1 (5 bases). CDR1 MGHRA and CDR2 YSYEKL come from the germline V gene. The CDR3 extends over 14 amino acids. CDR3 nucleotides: TGCGCCAGCAGCCAAGTAACAGGCAACCAGCCCCAGCATTTT. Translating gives CASSQVTGNQPQHF.

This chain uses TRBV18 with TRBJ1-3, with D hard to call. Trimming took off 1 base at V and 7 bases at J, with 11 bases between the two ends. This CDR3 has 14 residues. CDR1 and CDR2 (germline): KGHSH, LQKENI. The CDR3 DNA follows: TGTGCCAGCTCACCACGGCAAGAGCGGAACACCATATATTTT. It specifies CASSPRQERNTIYF.

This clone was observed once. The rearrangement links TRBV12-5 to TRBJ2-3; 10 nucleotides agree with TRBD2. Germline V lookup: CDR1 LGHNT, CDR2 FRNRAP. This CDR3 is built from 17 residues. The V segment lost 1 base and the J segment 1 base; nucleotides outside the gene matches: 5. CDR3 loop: CASGLASTSGGTDTQYF. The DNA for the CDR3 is TGTGCTAGTGGTTTGGCCAGTACTAGCGGGGGCACAGATACGCAGTATTTT.

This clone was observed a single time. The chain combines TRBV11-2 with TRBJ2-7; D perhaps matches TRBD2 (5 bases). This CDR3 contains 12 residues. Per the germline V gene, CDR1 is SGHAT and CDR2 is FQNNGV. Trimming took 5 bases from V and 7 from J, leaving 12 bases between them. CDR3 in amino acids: CASSPWTGEQYF. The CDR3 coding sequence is TGTGCCAGCAGCCCCTGGACTGGGGAGCAGTACTTC. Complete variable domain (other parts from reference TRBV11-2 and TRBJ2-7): EAGVAQSPRYKIIEKRQSVAFWCNPISGHATLYWYQQILGQGPKLLIQFQNNGVVDDSQLPKDRFSAERLKGVDSTLKIQPAKLEDSAVYLCASSPWTGEQYFGPGTRLTVT.

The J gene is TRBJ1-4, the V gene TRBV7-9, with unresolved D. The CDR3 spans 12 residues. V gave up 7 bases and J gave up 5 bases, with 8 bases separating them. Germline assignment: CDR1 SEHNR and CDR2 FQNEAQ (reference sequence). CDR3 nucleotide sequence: TGTGCCAGCACCTTCGGGAATGAAAAACTGTTTTTT. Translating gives CASTFGNEKLFF.

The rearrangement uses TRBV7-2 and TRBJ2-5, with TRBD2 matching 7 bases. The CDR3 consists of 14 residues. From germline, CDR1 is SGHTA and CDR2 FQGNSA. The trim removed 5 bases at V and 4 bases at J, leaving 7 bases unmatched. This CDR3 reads CASSDSSGSETQYF. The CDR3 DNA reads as TGTGCCAGCAGCGACTCTAGCGGTTCAGAGACCCAGTACTTC.

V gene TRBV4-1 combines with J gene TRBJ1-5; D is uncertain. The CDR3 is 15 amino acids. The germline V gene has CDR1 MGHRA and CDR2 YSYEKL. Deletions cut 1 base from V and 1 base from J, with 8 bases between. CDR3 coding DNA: TGCGCCAGCAGCCAAGGAGTATTCAGCAATCAGCCCCAGCATTTT. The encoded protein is CASSQGVFSNQPQHF.

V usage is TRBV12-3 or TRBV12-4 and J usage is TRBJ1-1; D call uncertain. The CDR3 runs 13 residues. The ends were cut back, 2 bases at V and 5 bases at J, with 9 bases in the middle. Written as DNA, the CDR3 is TGTGCCAGCAGTTTACTAGGGAGGACTGAAGCTTTCTTT. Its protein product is CASSLLGRTEAFF.

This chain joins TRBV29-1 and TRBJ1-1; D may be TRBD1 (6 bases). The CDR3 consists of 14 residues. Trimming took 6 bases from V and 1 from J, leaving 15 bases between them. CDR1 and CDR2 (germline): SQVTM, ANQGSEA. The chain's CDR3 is CSVRGGTANTEAFF. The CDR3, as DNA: TGCAGCGTGAGGGGGGGGACGGCGAACACTGAAGCTTTCTTT.

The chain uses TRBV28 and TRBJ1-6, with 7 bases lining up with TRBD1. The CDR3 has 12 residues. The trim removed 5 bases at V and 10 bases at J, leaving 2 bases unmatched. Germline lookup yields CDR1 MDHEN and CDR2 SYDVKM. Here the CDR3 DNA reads TGTGCCAGCAGTACAGGGGTCTCACCCCTCCACTTT. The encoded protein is CASSTGVSPLHF. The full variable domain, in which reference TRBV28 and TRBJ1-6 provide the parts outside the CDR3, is DVKVTQSSRYLVKRTGEKVFLECVQDMDHENMFWYRQDPGLGLRLIYFSYDVKMKEKGDIPEGYSVSREKKERFSLILESASTNQTSMYLCASSTGVSPLHFGNGTRLTVT.

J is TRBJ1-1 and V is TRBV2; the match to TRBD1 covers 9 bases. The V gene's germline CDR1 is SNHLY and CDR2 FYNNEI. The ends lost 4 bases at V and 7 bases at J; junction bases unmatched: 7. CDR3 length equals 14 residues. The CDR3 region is CASSAGQGIDEAFF. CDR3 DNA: TGTGCCAGCAGTGCCGGACAGGGGATTGATGAAGCTTTCTTT.

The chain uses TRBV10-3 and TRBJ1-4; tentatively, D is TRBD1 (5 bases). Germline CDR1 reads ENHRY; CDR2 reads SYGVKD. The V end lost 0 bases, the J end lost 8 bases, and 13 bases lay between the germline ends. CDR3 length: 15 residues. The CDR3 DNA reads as TGTGCCATCAGTGAGTCGAGCAGGGTCAAGGAAAAACTGTTTTTT. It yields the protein CAISESSRVKEKLFF.

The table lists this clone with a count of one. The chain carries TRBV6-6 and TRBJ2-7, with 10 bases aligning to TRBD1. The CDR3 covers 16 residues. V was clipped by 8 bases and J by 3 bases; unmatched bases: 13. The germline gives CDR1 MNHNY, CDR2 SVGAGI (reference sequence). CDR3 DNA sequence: TGTGCCAGCGCCTCCCCCGGGACAGGGGACTTCTACGAGCAGTACTTC. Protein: CASASPGTGDFYEQYF.